Shown below are 3 T cell receptor beta chains from a single sample sequenced in a study of blood T cell repertoires in COVID-19. This table comes from immunoSEQ multiplex PCR, and its TCRdb copy is limited to in-frame clones, with some not included. The sample yields 150,000 to 200,000 clones, 80% seen once. The specimen was peripheral blood. These receptors were collected from a man between 60 and 75 years old with acute or convalescent COVID-19.

The chain carries TRBV9 and TRBJ2-3; 13 bases align to TRBD2. The CDR3 runs 16 residues. The V and J ends lost 4 bases and 5 bases, in that order; junction bases with no gene match: 7. The V gene's germline CDR1 is SGDLS and CDR2 YYNGEE. In DNA form, the CDR3 reads TGTGCCAGCAGCCCAACTAGCGGGGGGGCCTTAGATACGCAGTATTTT. It yields the protein CASSPTSGGALDTQYF.

The chain couples TRBV28 to TRBJ2-1; 14 bases agree with TRBD2. The length of the CDR3 is 15 residues. Germline V CDR1 and CDR2: MDHEN, SYDVKM. V was pared by 5 bases and J by 12 bases, with 9 bases of the junction left unmatched. The CDR3: CASSQTSGRVSRQFF. DNA of the CDR3: TGTGCCAGCAGTCAGACTAGCGGGAGGGTCTCGAGGCAGTTCTTC.

A remark on this clone: Other DNA variants within this sample encode the same CDR3. V usage is TRBV6-5 and J usage is TRBJ2-1, with TRBD1 matching 7 bases. Germline V gene lookup returns CDR1 MNHEY and CDR2 SVGAGI. CDR3 length equals 13 residues. V shed 5 bases and J 3 bases; nucleotides not matched to a gene: 1. The CDR3 DNA reads as TGTGCCAGCAGTCGGGACAGCTACAATGAGCAGTTCTTC. It specifies CASSRDSYNEQFF.